The rows below give T cell receptor beta chains drawn from one sample of a study of somatic mutations in cytotoxic T cells in rheumatoid arthritis. Sequenced by immunoSEQ multiplex PCR; TCRdb stores in-frame clones only, minus some. This table holds some 10,000 clones, approximately 82% found once. The sequencing sample was made of CD8+ T cells sorted from blood. These receptors originate from a woman aged 55-69 years with rheumatoid arthritis. Both conserved end residues are part of each CDR3. D genes are given only for firm matches. Only some rows state a clone size, as once, few, many or a class for expanded clones.

D gene: -
J gene: TRBJ2-7
clone size: -
V gene: TRBV6-5
CDR3 DNA: TGTGCCAGCAGCATCCTAGAGGGGGACGAGCAGTACTTC
CDR3 protein: CASSILEGDEQYF

D gene: -
J gene: TRBJ1-2
clone size: -
V gene: TRBV6-4
CDR3 DNA: TGTGCCAGCAGTGCCTACCCGGGGTTCCCTAACTATGGCTACACCTTC
CDR3 protein: CASSAYPGFPNYGYTF

D gene: TRBD1
J gene: TRBJ2-7
clone size: hyperexpanded
V gene: TRBV10-3
CDR3 DNA: TGTGCCATCAGCATGTGGGACAGGGGTTCCTACGAGCAGTACTTC
CDR3 protein: CAISMWDRGSYEQYF

D gene: -
J gene: TRBJ2-7
clone size: -
V gene: TRBV5-6
CDR3 DNA: TGTGCCAGCAGCTTACCAGGGCCCGGTACCTACGAGCAGTACTTC
CDR3 protein: CASSLPGPGTYEQYF

D gene: TRBD2
J gene: TRBJ2-1
clone size: -
V gene: TRBV2
CDR3 DNA: TGTGCCAGTTCCAAGGAGGTAGCGGGAACGGAAAAGGACAATGAGCAGTTCTTC
CDR3 protein: CASSKEVAGTEKDNEQFF

D gene: TRBD1
J gene: TRBJ2-1
clone size: -
V gene: TRBV7-9
CDR3 DNA: TGTGCCAGCAGCTCCCGGGACAGGGGTTTGGATGAGCAGTTCTTC
CDR3 protein: CASSSRDRGLDEQFF

D gene: -
J gene: TRBJ2-7
clone size: few
V gene: TRBV6-5
CDR3 DNA: TGTGCCAGCAGTGAGGGGGAGGGCGGCTACGAGCAGTACTTC
CDR3 protein: CASSEGEGGYEQYF

D gene: -
J gene: TRBJ2-5
clone size: -
V gene: TRBV7-8
CDR3 DNA: TGTGCCAGCAGCTTAGCGGGCAGGCGAGAGACCCAGTACTTC
CDR3 protein: CASSLAGRRETQYF

D gene: -
J gene: TRBJ1-1
clone size: few
V gene: TRBV6-6
CDR3 DNA: TGTGCCACTGCGACAGGTTTGTACACTGAAGCTTTCTTT
CDR3 protein: CATATGLYTEAFF

D gene: TRBD2
J gene: TRBJ2-1
clone size: -
V gene: TRBV12-5
CDR3 DNA: TGTGCTAGTGCGGGCGGGAGGGCCATCAATGAGCAGTTCTTC
CDR3 protein: CASAGGRAINEQFF

D gene: TRBD2
J gene: TRBJ2-5
clone size: once
V gene: TRBV28
CDR3 DNA: TGTGCCAGCAGTTTCCCCGGGACTAGCGGGAGCCGGGAGACCCAGTACTTC
CDR3 protein: CASSFPGTSGSRETQYF

D gene: TRBD2
J gene: TRBJ2-2
clone size: -
V gene: TRBV7-9
CDR3 DNA: TGTGCCAGCAGCTCTAGCGGGAGTCACTGGGACACCGGGGAGCTGTTTTTT
CDR3 protein: CASSSSGSHWDTGELFF